This T cell receptor beta chain is drawn from a study of blood T cell repertoires in COVID-19. Across the whole study: Some COVID-19 samples were acute and others convalescent; all came from the United States, Italy and Spain. Sample material is recorded as cDNA or gDNA derived from T cells, B-cell-depleted T cells, or PBMCs.

In the original processing: Quantification of nucleated cells was approximated via reference gene primer amplification. Clones were sequenced by immunoSEQ multiplex PCR, and TCRdb holds only the in-frame ones, with some missing. V and J calls and clone size come straight from that table; D and trimming were deduced from the DNA. The table lists some 400,000 clones, approximately 92% of them singletons. Donors were grouped by their self-reported clinical history. The CDR3 spans 17 residues. The germline gives CDR1 MDHEN, CDR2 SYDVKM. J was trimmed by 9 bases and V by 5 bases; bases with no gene match: 12.

This chain uses TRBV28 with TRBJ2-1, with 14 bases lining up with TRBD2. Sequencing input: PBMCs or T cells enriched from blood (not recorded which). The sequence was obtained from a man in his thirties or forties who had recovered from COVID-19. CDR3 loop: CASSPIAGLAGEVEQFF. In nucleotides, the CDR3 is TGTGCCAGCAGTCCCATCGCGGGACTAGCGGGAGAGGTTGAGCAGTTCTTC.